The source of this T cell receptor (beta chain) is a study of T cell repertoires in cytomegalovirus infection (dated by TCRdb to the late 2010s). With respect to the entire study: Donor HLA type was relevant to the analysis, because carriage of CMV infection together with the matching HLA type was indicated by public TCR beta signatures. What the research found in general, with its limitations: In both this cohort and an independent cohort of approximately 350 donors, the cumulative frequency of public TCR beta family members distinguished carriers of CMV infection plus the relevant HLA type. In the ex vivo response, HLA-C-restricted CMV-specific TCR beta clonotypes were dominant, and in two of eight donors the single most frequent clonotype came from this HLA-C-restricted group.

V is trimmed back by 2 bases and J by 7 bases, and the junction contains 10 bases that no gene match accounts for. The CDR3 runs 16 amino acids, cysteine and phenylalanine included. Only the CDR3 DNA stays, 48 bases, in frame from base 1. CDR1 and CDR2, per the germline V gene (reference sequence), are SEHNR and FQNEAQ. The sample was run on an Illumina HiSeq 1500. TCRdb reprocessed the public reads (quality trimming at Q25 with fastp, clone calling with MiXCR) and kept in-frame beta chains. CDR3 protein duplicates are merged, each entry listing the most common genes and DNA. This sample holds fewer than 300,000 distinct CDR3 sequences; roughly 23% were observed only once. Roughly 13% of the sample rests with the top ten. The table lists this clonotype with a few counts. The antigen it binds to is not known. Base quality data are lacking; no much larger clone is found one base away.

The sequence was collected from a human donor in good health (CMV status not recorded). Some clones in this sample may be carry-over from other donors' samples. Recombination connected TRBV7-9 to TRBJ2-1; TRBD2 lines up with 8 middle nucleotides. Sequencing used PBMCs. The CDR3 in this case is CASSLKSGRVDNEQFF. The nucleotide sequence is given as TGTGCCAGCAGCTTAAAGAGCGGGAGAGTGGATAATGAGCAGTTCTTC.